This TCR beta chain was retrieved from a study of blood T cell repertoires in COVID-19. Trimming left V 4 bases short and J 3 bases short, with 17 bases between. The CDR3 runs to 16 residues. Germline V gives CDR1 KGHDR, CDR2 SFDVKD. Only in-frame clones appear in the TCRdb table, and some are missing; sequencing was by immunoSEQ multiplex PCR. Of roughly 66,000 clones listed, approximately 91% were seen once; the top ten hold less than 9.5%. Sequencing input: peripheral blood. The sequence came from a human donor in a cohort sampled during active COVID-19. V gene TRBV24-1 combines with J gene TRBJ1-2, with D hard to call. The chain's CDR3 is CATSDRADPQDYGYTF. For the CDR3, the DNA is TGTGCCACCAGTGACCGCGCCGACCCTCAGGACTATGGCTACACCTTC.